This T cell receptor (beta chain) was identified during a study of Graves' ophthalmopathy and Graves' hyperthyroidism listed by TCRdb under 2018. At the level of the whole study: Hyperthyroidism was defined as stable when no progression to ophthalmopathy occurred within 18 months of follow-up. The study used TCR beta repertoire signatures to distinguish Graves' ophthalmopathy from Graves' hyperthyroidism and to predict progression to ophthalmopathy. In total, 135 blood samples were TCR-sequenced: approximately 40 ophthalmopathy, roughly 77 hyperthyroidism and around 17 hyperthyroidism-to-ophthalmopathy patients. To explore V-J signatures distinguishing ophthalmopathy from hyperthyroidism, a discovery set of about a hundred patients (43 ophthalmopathy, 55 to 60 stable hyperthyroidism) was enrolled. An independent validation cohort was composed of 18 hyperthyroidism patients and over 15 patients who later progressed from hyperthyroidism to ophthalmopathy. T-cell repertoires of thyroid tissue and blood were compared in 5 or 6 hyperthyroidism patients. Once sampling was done, hyperthyroidism patients were given methimazole at a starting dose of 30 mg daily, while ophthalmopathy patients were given high-dose intravenous methylprednisolone. Results the study describes overall, beyond this receptor: Most expanded thyroid clonotypes with a frequency above 0.001 also appeared in blood, which suggests that blood repertoires may reflect the immune response in the thyroid. In validation, the model predicted ophthalmopathy progression with less than 71% sensitivity and roughly 72% specificity; some 13 predicted patients were CT-confirmed with GO in a median of approximately 6.5 months. In cross-validation, the 13-signature model distinguished ophthalmopathy from stable hyperthyroidism with 85% to 90% sensitivity and around 81% specificity, and in the test set the corresponding values were around 78% and 73%. No statistical method was used to set the sample size in advance, and the investigators knew which group each participant was assigned to.

Looking up the germline V gene (reference sequence) yields CDR1 SGHAT and CDR2 FQDESV. From the cysteine through the phenylalanine, the CDR3 covers 18 amino acids. For repertoire sequencing, the TCR beta CDR3 regions were amplified from RNA transcripts. HTBI primers and the Qiagen OneStep RT-PCR kit were used in a first-round RT-PCR, which was followed by a second-round multiplex PCR, size selection and purification. Libraries were sequenced paired-end with 100 bp reads on an Illumina HiSeq2000. The authors processed their data as follows. Reads were processed with SOAPnuke, discarding reads with adapters, uncalled bases, mean Phred below 15, or no exact constant-primer or identifier match. COPE v1.2.5 was used to merge high-quality paired reads. Each unique nucleotide sequence was treated as a clonotype, and MiTCR v1.1 was used to align the clonotypes to the IMGT TRB V, D and J references. The analysis was limited to V-J combinations with a frequency above 0.0001, which together covered approximately 99% of the repertoires. For each V-J combination, a TCR clonal expansion and chaos score was defined as F50 clonal expansion divided by the chaos observed in the TCRdist matrix. Welch's t-statistics and random forest were used to reduce the features to about 12 V-J combinations, which were then used as input to a naive Bayes classifier. The Morisita-Horn index was used to measure how similar the thyroid and blood repertoires were. TCRdb reworked the public reads: Q25 trimming with fastp, MiXCR clone assembly, productive beta chains retained. Every distinct CDR3 protein forms one entry, paired with its most common genes and DNA. TCRdb's processing, not the authors', yielded these V and J calls. In all, the sample holds approximately 1.2 million distinct CDR3 sequences, and about two fifths of those were seen once. Together, the top ten hold over 8.5% of the sample.

Note on this clonotype: Its antigen specificity is not known. The DNA is omitted, as the CDR3 cannot be located on it reliably, and the CDR3 follows TCRdb's listing.

Hyperthyroidism patients were newly diagnosed, with disease duration under 2 months, and aged 18 to 65 years. Patients were excluded if they had other autoimmune diseases, uncontrolled infections, pregnancy or lactation. Clinical symptoms, serum thyroxine, TRAb, thyroid ultrasound and orbital computed tomography were used for diagnosis. Trizol reagent was used to extract the total RNA, and its quality was then checked on an Agilent 2100 Bioanalyzer. Sequencing was carried out using peripheral blood or thyroid tissue (not recorded which). The receptor was isolated from an adult man with Graves' hyperthyroidism. The chain couples TRBV11-1 to TRBJ2-7; the table's D call, TRBD2, has no DNA check behind it. The CDR3 corresponds to CASNICSASRRELGEQYF.